These 21 T cell receptor beta chains came from one sample sequenced in a study of T cells in Graves' hyperthyroidism and ophthalmopathy. Authors of the study amplified TCR beta CDR3 regions from RNA transcripts. HTBI primers were used for first-round RT-PCR of the TCR CDR3. TCRdb used MiXCR to reprocess the multiplex PCR reads, holding one entry per CDR3 protein. The sample records hundreds of thousands of distinct CDR3 sequences, around 25% being singletons. Sample: blood. Receptors originate from a man in his forties or fifties with Graves' hyperthyroidism that later progressed to Graves' ophthalmopathy.

The chain links TRBV6-5 to TRBJ1-2; 10 bases match TRBD1. Germline CDR1 reads MNHEY; CDR2 reads SVGAGI. The ends lost 2 bases at V and 6 bases at J; junction bases unmatched: 3. This CDR3 comprises 14 residues. Written as DNA, the CDR3 is TGTGCCAGCAGTTACGACGGGACAGGGGATGGCTACACCTTC. Its translation is CASSYDGTGDGYTF.

This clonotype came up many times. The CDR3 nucleotides are TGTGCCAGCAGTGAACAACAAACCTACGAGCAGTACTTC. As protein: CASSEQQTYEQYF. The chain uses TRBV6-1 and TRBJ2-7, with D hard to call. CDR1 and CDR2 (germline): MNHNS, SASEGT. There are 13 residues in the CDR3. The V end lost 2 bases, the J end lost 2 bases, and 7 bases lay between the germline ends.

There are many counts of this clonotype. The V call is TRBV5-1, the J call TRBJ2-4, with TRBD1 as a possible D gene (5 bases). CDR3 size: 15 residues. V shed 4 bases and J shed 0 bases, with 11 bases lying between them. Germline V lookup: CDR1 SGHRS, CDR2 YFSETQ. CDR3 DNA sequence: TGCGCCAGCAGCATGACAGTCCTAGCCAAAAACATTCAGTACTTC. As protein: CASSMTVLAKNIQYF. The full variable domain, in which reference TRBV5-1 and TRBJ2-4 provide the parts outside the CDR3, is KAGVTQTPRYLIKTRGQQVTLSCSPISGHRSVSWYQQTPGQGLQFLFEYFSETQRNKGNFPGRFSGRQFSNSRSEMNVSTLELGDSALYLCASSMTVLAKNIQYFGAGTRLSVL.

This clonotype has just a few counts. V and J are TRBV12-3 or TRBV12-4 and TRBJ1-1, with 7 nucleotides matching TRBD1. V gave up 6 bases and J gave up 1 base; unmatched junction bases: 2. The CDR3 length is 13 residues. In DNA form, the CDR3 reads TGTGCCAGCAGCAAGGGGGCGAACACTGAAGCTTTCTTT. This gives the protein CASSKGANTEAFF.

This clonotype occurred many times. The chain uses TRBV19 and TRBJ1-1; 9 bases agree with TRBD1. Per the germline V gene, CDR1 is LNHDA and CDR2 is SQIVND (reference sequence). The CDR3 sequence is 16 residues long. V was clipped by 5 bases and J by 3 bases; unmatched bases: 10. Written as DNA, the CDR3 is TGTGCCAGTAGTGCCGGGACAGGGTTAGGGGACACTGAAGCTTTCTTT. Translating it yields CASSAGTGLGDTEAFF.

This chain connects TRBV20-1 to TRBJ2-7; tentative D call: TRBD2 (6 bases). CDR1 and CDR2 (germline): DFQATT, SNEGSKA (reference sequence). This CDR3 spans 16 amino acids. V lost 0 bases to trimming and J lost 2 bases, with 17 bases between them. The CDR3 loop is CSARDGGLSDTYEQYF. The CDR3, as DNA: TGCAGTGCTAGAGATGGGGGACTCTCGGACACCTACGAGCAGTACTTC.

The chain carries TRBV30 and TRBJ2-5, with D possibly called TRBD1 or TRBD2 (5 bases each). V was cut by 0 bases and J by 1 base, with 15 bases left in between. Germline-derived CDR1 and CDR2 are GTSNPN and SVGIG (reference sequence). CDR3 length: 16 residues. CDR3 sequence (DNA): TGTGCCTGGAGTGTCTTGGGACGGTTTAGCCAAGAGACCCAGTACTTC. Translated: CAWSVLGRFSQETQYF.

This clonotype was seen ten or more times. V usage is TRBV19 and J usage is TRBJ2-7; D may correspond to TRBD1 or TRBD2 (5 bases each). There are 12 residues in the CDR3. Germline loops: CDR1 LNHDA, CDR2 SQIVND (reference sequence). V was clipped by 3 bases and J by 2 bases, with 5 bases between them. Here the CDR3 reads CASSMGAYEQYF. Here the CDR3 DNA reads TGTGCCAGTAGTATGGGGGCCTACGAGCAGTACTTC.

This clonotype was observed many times. The chain has TRBV7-9 and TRBJ2-7; D gene ambiguous. The CDR3 extends over 16 amino acids. Per the germline V gene, CDR1 is SEHNR and CDR2 is FQNEAQ (reference sequence). Trimming removed 1 base at V and 5 bases at J, with 18 bases between. This chain's CDR3 is CASSLGSLGRPNEQYF. The CDR3 DNA reads TGTGCCAGCAGCTTAGGGTCTCTAGGAAGACCCAACGAGCAGTACTTC.

This clonotype was found many times. The chain links TRBV20-1 to TRBJ1-1; 7 bases align to TRBD1. V was clipped by 5 bases and J by 1 base; unmatched bases: 7. CDR1 and CDR2 (germline): DFQATT, SNEGSKA (reference sequence). The length of the CDR3 is 14 residues. The CDR3 DNA reads as TGCAGTGCTCTTACAGGGGCAGGGAACACTGAAGCTTTCTTT. It yields the protein CSALTGAGNTEAFF.

The chain has TRBV6-2 or TRBV6-3 and TRBJ2-5; 7 bases align to TRBD2. The CDR3 loop spans 16 amino acids. CDR1 MNHEY and CDR2 SVGEGT come from the germline V gene. Germline trimming cut 1 base from V and 2 bases from J; bases unmatched to any gene: 7. CDR3 sequence: CASSYFPSGDQETQYF. CDR3 nucleotide sequence: TGTGCCAGCAGTTACTTCCCTAGCGGAGATCAAGAGACCCAGTACTTC.

This clonotype came up many times. The chain carries TRBV7-2 and TRBJ2-7; D might be TRBD1 or TRBD2, each matching 5 bases. CDR3 length: 15 residues. V was trimmed by 1 base and J by 2 bases, leaving 12 bases between them. Germline CDR1 and CDR2: SGHTA and FQGNSA. CDR3 DNA: TGTGCCAGCAGCTTAGTGTGGGACCTAACCTACGAGCAGTACTTC. Amino acids: CASSLVWDLTYEQYF.

This clonotype was observed once. This chain uses TRBV28 with TRBJ1-1; D possibly corresponds to TRBD1 (5 bases). V lost 6 bases, J lost 7 bases, and 15 bases lay in between. CDR3 length: 13 residues. Germline CDR1 reads MDHEN; CDR2 reads SYDVKM. CDR3 loop: CASRGAGGGEAFF. In DNA, the CDR3 is TGTGCCAGCAGAGGTGCGGGGGGTGGTGAAGCTTTCTTT.

This clonotype was counted many times. The gene calls are TRBV19 and TRBJ1-3; tentatively, D is TRBD1 (5 bases). Looked up from germline, CDR1 is LNHDA and CDR2 is SQIVND (reference sequence). The CDR3 has 12 residues. The ends were cut back, 3 bases at V and 7 bases at J, with 7 bases in the middle. The CDR3 reads CASSIEGNTIYF. Written as DNA, the CDR3 is TGTGCCAGTAGTATCGAGGGGAACACCATATATTTT.

Ten or more counts support this clonotype. This chain uses TRBV7-8 with TRBJ2-6; possible D gene TRBD1, 5 bases. The CDR3 length is 18 residues. V lost 0 bases to trimming and J lost 0 bases, with 12 bases between them. Germline V gives CDR1 SGHVS, CDR2 FQNEAQ. The CDR3 region has the DNA TGTGCCAGCAGCTTAGCGATGCAGGGAAGCTCTGGGGCCAACGTCCTGACTTTC. Translation gives CASSLAMQGSSGANVLTF. Filled out from reference TRBV7-8 and TRBJ2-6, the complete variable domain reads GAGVSQSPRYKVAKRGQDVALRCDPISGHVSLFWYQQALGQGPEFLTYFQNEAQLDKSGLPSDRFFAERPEGSVSTLKIQRTQQEDSAVYLCASSLAMQGSSGANVLTFGAGSRLTVL.

Many counts were recorded for this clonotype. The rearrangement uses TRBV19 and TRBJ1-1, with D unclear. Germline-derived CDR1 and CDR2 are LNHDA and SQIVND (reference sequence). The CDR3 spans 14 residues. Trimming left V 3 bases short and J 2 bases short, with 10 bases between. The CDR3 nucleotides read TGTGCCAGTAGTATGGCCAAAGCAAACACTGAAGCTTTCTTT. It encodes CASSMAKANTEAFF.

This clonotype was detected many times. The chain recombines TRBV3-1 with TRBJ1-1; D is perhaps TRBD1 (5 bases). From germline, CDR1 is LGHDT and CDR2 YNNKEL (reference sequence). The CDR3 is 13 amino acids. Trimming shortened V by 6 bases and J by 5 bases, and 13 bases separated the two germline ends. CDR3 coding DNA: TGTGCCAGCAGACGCAGGGTTGGGACTGAAGCTTTCTTT. It specifies CASRRRVGTEAFF.

This rearrangement joins TRBV20-1 to TRBJ2-5, with D perhaps given as TRBD1 or TRBD2 (6 bases each). This CDR3 contains 14 residues. Germline V lookup: CDR1 DFQATT, CDR2 SNEGSKA (reference sequence). The V gene lost 4 bases and the J gene lost 5 bases, with 17 bases spanning the gap. The CDR3 sequence is CSATASGGRETQYF. Here the CDR3 DNA reads TGCAGTGCTACCGCCTCTGGGGGGCGGGAGACCCAGTACTTC.

The chain employs TRBV5-4 and TRBJ2-7, with a tentative D call TRBD2 (6 bases). This CDR3 is 14 amino acids long. V was shortened by 4 bases and J by 5 bases, with 16 bases between the two germline ends. CDR1 SGHNT and CDR2 YYREEE come from the germline V gene (reference sequence). DNA of the CDR3: TGTGCCAGCAGCCCCGGATGGGGGAGGAACGAGCAGTACTTC. This codes for CASSPGWGRNEQYF. Variable domain in full (rest from reference TRBV5-4 and TRBJ2-7): ETGVTQSPTHLIKTRGQQVTLRCSSQSGHNTVSWYQQALGQGPQFIFQYYREEENGRGNFPPRFSGLQFPNYSSELNVNALELDDSALYLCASSPGWGRNEQYFGPGTRLTVT.

This clonotype was seen ten or more times. The V gene is TRBV3-1, the J gene TRBJ2-5; no definite D call. Germline-derived CDR1 and CDR2 are LGHDT and YNNKEL (reference sequence). Trimming removed 5 bases at V and 5 bases at J, with 9 bases between. CDR3 length equals 12 residues. CDR3 in amino acids: CASSEVAETQYF. Written as DNA, the CDR3 is TGTGCCAGCAGCGAAGTGGCCGAGACCCAGTACTTC.

This clonotype has ten or more counts. V gene TRBV30 combines with J gene TRBJ2-5; the match to TRBD1 covers 7 bases. CDR3 size: 15 residues. With 3 bases clipped from V and 4 bases from J, the junction kept 11 bases outside the gene matches. Germline assignment: CDR1 GTSNPN and CDR2 SVGIG (reference sequence). CDR3 amino acids: CAWSAGTANPETQYF. The CDR3, as DNA: TGTGCCTGGAGCGCCGGGACAGCGAACCCAGAGACCCAGTACTTC.